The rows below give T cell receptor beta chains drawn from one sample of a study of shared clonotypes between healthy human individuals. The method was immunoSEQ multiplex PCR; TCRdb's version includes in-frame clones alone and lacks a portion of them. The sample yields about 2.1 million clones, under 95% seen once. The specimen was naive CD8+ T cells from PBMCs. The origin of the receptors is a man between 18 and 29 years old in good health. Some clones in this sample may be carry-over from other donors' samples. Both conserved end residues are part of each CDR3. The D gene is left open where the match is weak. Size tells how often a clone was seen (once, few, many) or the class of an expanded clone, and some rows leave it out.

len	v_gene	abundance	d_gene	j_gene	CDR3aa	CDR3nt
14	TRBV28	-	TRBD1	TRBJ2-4	CASSLYGQENIQYF	TGTGCCAGCAGTTTATATGGACAGGAAAACATTCAGTACTTC
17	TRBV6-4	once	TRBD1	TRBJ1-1	CASSDRDRKRTNTEAFF	TGTGCCAGCAGTGACCGGGACAGAAAACGAACGAACACTGAAGCTTTCTTT
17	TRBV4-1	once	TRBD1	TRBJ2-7	CASSLYRPGQRSTKQYF	TGCGCCAGCAGCCTATATAGGCCGGGACAGAGGTCTACGAAGCAGTACTTC
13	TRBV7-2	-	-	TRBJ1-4	CASTLGVNEKLFF	TGTGCCAGCACCTTAGGGGTTAATGAAAAACTGTTTTTT
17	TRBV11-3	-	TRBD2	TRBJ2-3	CASSLGPAGRSTDTQYF	TGTGCCAGCAGCTTAGGCCCAGCGGGACGATCCACAGATACGCAGTATTTT
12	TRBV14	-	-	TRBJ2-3	CASSQVTDTQYF	TGTGCCAGCAGCCAAGTTACGGATACGCAGTATTTT
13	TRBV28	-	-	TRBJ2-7	CASSDPGYYEQYF	TGTGCCAGCAGTGACCCGGGGTACTACGAGCAGTACTTC
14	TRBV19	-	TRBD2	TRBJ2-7	CASSMRESSYEQYF	TGTGCCAGTAGTATGCGGGAGTCCTCCTACGAGCAGTACTTC
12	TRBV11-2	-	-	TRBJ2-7	CASSPPSDEQYF	TGTGCCAGCAGCCCTCCCAGCGACGAGCAGTACTTC
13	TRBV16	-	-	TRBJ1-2	CASSQSLQTGYTF	TGTGCCAGCAGCCAATCTTTGCAGACTGGCTACACCTTC
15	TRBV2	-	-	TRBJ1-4	CASSARRETNEKLFF	TGTGCCAGCAGTGCCCGAAGGGAGACTAATGAAAAACTGTTTTTT
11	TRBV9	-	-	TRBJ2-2	CASTGGGELFF	TGTGCCAGCACTGGTGGTGGGGAGCTGTTTTTT
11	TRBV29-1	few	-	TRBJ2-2	CSASAAGELFF	TGCAGCGCCTCTGCCGCCGGGGAGCTGTTTTTT
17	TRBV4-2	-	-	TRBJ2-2	CASSQEGSSVNTGELFF	TGTGCCAGCAGCCAAGAGGGATCCAGCGTGAACACCGGGGAGCTGTTTTTT
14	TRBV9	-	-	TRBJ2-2	CASSVGGNTGELFF	TGTGCCAGCAGCGTAGGAGGGAACACCGGGGAGCTGTTTTTT
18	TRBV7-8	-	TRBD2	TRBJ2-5	CASSLDGASGEEGETQYF	TGTGCCAGCAGCTTAGATGGGGCTAGCGGGGAAGAGGGAGAGACCCAGTACTTC
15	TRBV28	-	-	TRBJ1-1	CASKKGWGTSTEAFF	TGTGCCAGCAAAAAAGGGTGGGGGACGAGCACTGAAGCTTTCTTT
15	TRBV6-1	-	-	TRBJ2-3	CASSGGSSSTDTQYF	TGTGCCAGCAGTGGGGGGTCCTCCAGCACAGATACGCAGTATTTT
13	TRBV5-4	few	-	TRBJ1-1	CASSLVVNTEAFF	TGTGCCAGCAGCTTGGTAGTGAACACTGAAGCTTTCTTT
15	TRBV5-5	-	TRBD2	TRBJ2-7	CASSVLAGGPNEQYF	TGTGCCAGCAGCGTACTAGCGGGAGGGCCCAACGAGCAGTACTTC
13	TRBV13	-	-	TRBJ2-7	CASSLGTSHEQYF	TGTGCCAGCAGCTTAGGGACCAGTCACGAGCAGTACTTC
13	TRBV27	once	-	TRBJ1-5	CASSPYSNQPQHF	TGTGCCAGCAGCCCGTATAGCAATCAGCCCCAGCATTTT
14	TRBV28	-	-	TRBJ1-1	CASSSPRGLPEAFF	TGTGCCAGCAGCTCCCCCCGGGGTTTGCCTGAAGCTTTCTTT
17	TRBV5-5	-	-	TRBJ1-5	CASSLTTGGWGNQPQHF	TGTGCCAGCAGCTTGACTACAGGTGGATGGGGGAATCAGCCCCAGCATTTT
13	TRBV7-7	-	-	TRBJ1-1	CASSLHWGTEAFF	TGTGCCAGCAGCTTACACTGGGGGACTGAAGCTTTCTTT
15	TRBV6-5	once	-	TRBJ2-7	CASSYDSFGLLEQYF	TGTGCCAGCAGTTACGACTCCTTCGGACTGCTAGAGCAGTACTTC
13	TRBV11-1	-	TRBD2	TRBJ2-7	CASSPGLVYEQYF	TGTGCCAGCAGCCCGGGACTAGTCTACGAGCAGTACTTC
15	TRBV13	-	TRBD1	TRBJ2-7	CASSLSDRRTYEQYF	TGTGCCAGCAGCTTATCGGACAGGAGGACCTACGAGCAGTACTTC
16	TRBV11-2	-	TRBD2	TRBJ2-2	CASSLGLAGAFGELFF	TGCGCCAGCAGCTTAGGACTAGCGGGAGCTTTCGGGGAGCTGTTTTTT
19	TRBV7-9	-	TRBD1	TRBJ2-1	CASSPTKGAQLRGLNEQFF	TGTGCCAGCAGCCCGACTAAGGGCGCACAGCTAAGGGGGCTCAATGAGCAGTTCTTC
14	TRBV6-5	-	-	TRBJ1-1	CASSVGGENTEAFF	TGTGCCAGCTCCGTGGGGGGGGAGAACACTGAAGCTTTCTTT
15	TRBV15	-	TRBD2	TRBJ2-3	CATSRGAGVSDTQYF	TGTGCCACCAGCAGAGGGGCGGGAGTATCAGATACGCAGTATTTT
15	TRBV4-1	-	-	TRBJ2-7	CASSQGTGAPYEQYF	TGCGCCAGCAGCCAAGGAACGGGAGCCCCCTACGAGCAGTACTTC
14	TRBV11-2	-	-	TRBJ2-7	CASSLHATSYEQYF	TGTGCCAGCAGCTTACACGCGACCTCCTACGAGCAGTACTTC